The clone carrying this T cell receptor (beta chain) was observed once. Antigen unknown. Each CDR3 protein gets one entry after TCRdb re-called the PCR reads with MiXCR. This sample has approximately 500,000 distinct CDR3 sequences, with around 25% found just once. Naive CD8 T cells were picked out by sorting for CD8+CD4-CCR7+CD45RA+. This entry belongs to a study of molecular identifiers for immune sequencing clone quantification. Study results and caveats: Detecting spiked Jurkat TCR RNA from one cell among around 950,000 naive cells was reportedly possible. With a barcode shared among identical TCR molecules, highly expanded clone sizes could be underestimated. Whereas clones above 20 RNA copies held under 1% of naive-cell molecules, they held over 98% of effector molecules.

Trimming at V came to 7 bases and at J to 1 base, leaving 6 bases not matched to a gene. Germline values: CDR1 PRHDT, CDR2 FYEKMQ (reference sequence). This CDR3 contains 15 residues. Sequenced input: naive CD8+ T cells from blood, with Jurkat cell RNA spiked in. Indicated subset: FACS-sorted CD8+CD4-CCR7+CD45RA+ naive T cells. The chain joins TRBV13 to TRBJ2-3, with 9 bases matching TRBD2. The sequence came from a human donor in good health. Some libraries in this study had Jurkat cell RNA spiked in. The CDR3 bases are TGTGCCAGCACCGGGCGGGAGGGGGGCACAGATACGCAGTATTTT. This sequence encodes CASTGREGGTDTQYF.